This T cell receptor (beta chain) was profiled in a study of blood T cells in healthy people across ages. In the study overall: For every two T cells, template switching captured about one barcoded beta molecule.

This clonotype came up a few times. Trimming took 6 bases from V and 3 from J, leaving 15 bases between them. This CDR3 spans 15 amino acids. With a J-beta primer mix and a sample-barcoded 5' primer, a second PCR ran about 7 to 12 cycles. TCRdb independently ran MiXCR on the 5' RACE reads; one entry per CDR3 protein. The table lists 1.5 million or so distinct CDR3 sequences, approximately 43% of them singletons. The sample comprised blood. The receptor comes from a woman under 30 in good health. The V gene is TRBV12-3 or TRBV12-4, the J gene TRBJ2-1; a weak D match, TRBD2 (6 bases). CDR3 residues: CASREGSGGYNEQFF. The DNA of the CDR3 is TGTGCCAGCAGGGAGGGCAGCGGAGGCTACAATGAGCAGTTCTTC.